This T cell receptor (beta chain) was sequenced in a study of early T cells in non-severe SARS-CoV-2 infection. This clonotype appeared many times. Each CDR3 protein is one row after TCRdb ran MiXCR on the 5' RACE reads. The sample has about 34,000 distinct CDR3 sequences; about 5.7% are singletons. The sequence was collected from an adult who was a healthcare worker with PCR-confirmed SARS-CoV-2 infection or an uninfected control (not recorded which). The sequencing input was whole blood.

This CDR3 reads CASSESLDQETQYF. For the CDR3, the DNA is TGTGCCAGCAGTGAATCGCTAGATCAAGAGACCCAGTACTTC. The gene calls are TRBV2 and TRBJ2-5; D unclear. Germline CDR1 SNHLY, CDR2 FYNNEI. The CDR3 totals 14 residues. Trimming took off 2 bases at V and 2 bases at J, with 9 bases between the two ends.